This T cell receptor (beta chain) was profiled in a study of T cell responses to AZD1222 COVID-19 vaccine. The study, taken as a whole, reports: Following two doses of AZD1222, Spike-specific TCR breadth and depth rose. Spike-spanning, vaccine-associated CD4 TCRs were dominant at 160-218 and 743-854. Variant regions that are unmutated are reportedly the target of nearly half of spike-specific TCRs.

Regarding this clone: Its antigen is as yet unknown.

Second-dose recipients at about 4 or about 12 weeks were treated as one pooled group. Trimming pared 0 bases from V and 8 bases from J, leaving 11 bases between. CDR3 size: 14 residues. Germline CDR1 reads LGHDT; CDR2 reads YNNKEL (reference sequence). Some clones are missing from TCRdb's copy, which holds only in-frame ones; the method was immunoSEQ multiplex PCR. This table holds about 80,000 clones, roughly 85% found once. This TCR derives from an adult who received the AZD1222 COVID-19 vaccine. The V call is TRBV3-1 (or the pseudogene TRBV3-2), the J call TRBJ1-3, with no clear D. Specimen: peripheral blood, collected 28 days after the second AZD1222 dose. DNA for the CDR3: TGTGCCAGCAGCCAAGATCAAGGGAGACACACCATATATTTT. Its protein product is CASSQDQGRHTIYF.